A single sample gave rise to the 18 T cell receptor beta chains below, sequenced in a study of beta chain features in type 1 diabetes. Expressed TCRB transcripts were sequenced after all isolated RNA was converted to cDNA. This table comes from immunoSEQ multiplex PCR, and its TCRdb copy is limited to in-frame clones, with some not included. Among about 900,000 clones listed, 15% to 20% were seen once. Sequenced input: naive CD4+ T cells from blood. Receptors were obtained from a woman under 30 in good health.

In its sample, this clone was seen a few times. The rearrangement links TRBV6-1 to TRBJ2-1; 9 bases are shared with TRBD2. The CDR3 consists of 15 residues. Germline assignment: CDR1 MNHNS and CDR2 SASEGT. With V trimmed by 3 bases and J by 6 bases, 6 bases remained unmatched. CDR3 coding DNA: TGTGCCAGCAGTGATAGCGGGAGTAGGGGCAATGAGCAGTTCTTC. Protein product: CASSDSGSRGNEQFF.

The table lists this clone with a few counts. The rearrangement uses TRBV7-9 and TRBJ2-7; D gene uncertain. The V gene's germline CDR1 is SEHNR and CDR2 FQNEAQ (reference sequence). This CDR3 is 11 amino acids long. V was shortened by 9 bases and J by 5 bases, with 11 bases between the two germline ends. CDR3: CASESLDEQYF. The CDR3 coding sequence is TGTGCCAGTGAGTCTCTCGACGAGCAGTACTTC. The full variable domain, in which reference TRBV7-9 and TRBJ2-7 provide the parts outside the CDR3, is DTGVSQNPRHKITKRGQNVTFRCDPISEHNRLYWYRQTLGQGPEFLTYFQNEAQLEKSRLLSDRFSAERPKGSFSTLEIQRTEQGDSAMYLCASESLDEQYFGPGTRLTVT.

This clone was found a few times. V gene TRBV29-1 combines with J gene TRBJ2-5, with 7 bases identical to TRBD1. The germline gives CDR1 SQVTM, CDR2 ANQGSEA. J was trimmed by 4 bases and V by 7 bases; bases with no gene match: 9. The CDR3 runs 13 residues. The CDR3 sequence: CSGRQGSRETQYF. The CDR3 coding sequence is TGCAGCGGACGACAGGGTAGCCGAGAGACCCAGTACTTC.

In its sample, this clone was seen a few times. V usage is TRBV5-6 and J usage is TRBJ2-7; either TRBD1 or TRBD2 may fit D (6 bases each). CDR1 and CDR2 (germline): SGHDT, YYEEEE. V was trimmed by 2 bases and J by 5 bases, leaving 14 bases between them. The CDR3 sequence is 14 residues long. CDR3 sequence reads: CASSLRGRGNEQYF. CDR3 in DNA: TGTGCCAGCAGCTTACGGGGGCGAGGTAACGAGCAGTACTTC.

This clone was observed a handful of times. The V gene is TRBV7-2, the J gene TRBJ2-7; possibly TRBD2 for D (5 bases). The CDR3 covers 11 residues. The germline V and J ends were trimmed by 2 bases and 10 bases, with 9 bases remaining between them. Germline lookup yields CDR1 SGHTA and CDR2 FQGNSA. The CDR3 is CASSLYGIQYF. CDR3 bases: TGTGCCAGCAGCTTATACGGGATCCAGTACTTC. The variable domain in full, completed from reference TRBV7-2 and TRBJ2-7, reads GAGVSQSPSNKVTEKGKDVELRCDPISGHTALYWYRQSLGQGLEFLIYFQGNSAPDKSGLPSDRFSAERTGGSVSTLTIQRTQQEDSAVYLCASSLYGIQYFGPGTRLTVT.

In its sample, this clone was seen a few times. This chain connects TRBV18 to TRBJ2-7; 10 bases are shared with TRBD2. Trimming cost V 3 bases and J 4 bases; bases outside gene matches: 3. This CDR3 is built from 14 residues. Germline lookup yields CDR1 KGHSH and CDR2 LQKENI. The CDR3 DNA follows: TGTGCCAGCTCACCCCAGCGGGAGGGATACGAGCAGTACTTC. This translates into CASSPQREGYEQYF.

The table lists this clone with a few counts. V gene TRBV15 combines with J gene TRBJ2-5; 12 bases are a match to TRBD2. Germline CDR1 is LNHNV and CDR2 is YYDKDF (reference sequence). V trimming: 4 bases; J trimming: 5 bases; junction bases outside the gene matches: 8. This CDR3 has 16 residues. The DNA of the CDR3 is TGTGCCACCAGCACTGGACTAGCGGGACGGGTGGAGACCCAGTACTTC. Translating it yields CATSTGLAGRVETQYF.

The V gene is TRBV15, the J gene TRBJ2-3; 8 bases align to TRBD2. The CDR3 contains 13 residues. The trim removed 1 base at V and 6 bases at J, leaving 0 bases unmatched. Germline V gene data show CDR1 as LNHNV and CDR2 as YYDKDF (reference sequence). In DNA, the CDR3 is TGTGCCACCAGCAGAGCGGGGGGGGATACGCAGTATTTT. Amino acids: CATSRAGGDTQYF.

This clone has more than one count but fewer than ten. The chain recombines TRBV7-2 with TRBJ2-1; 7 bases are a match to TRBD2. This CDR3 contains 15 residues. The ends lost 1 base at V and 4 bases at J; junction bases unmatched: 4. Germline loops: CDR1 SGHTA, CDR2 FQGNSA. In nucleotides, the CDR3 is TGTGCCAGCAGCTTAGTGGGAGGGTGGTACAATGAGCAGTTCTTC. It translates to CASSLVGGWYNEQFF.

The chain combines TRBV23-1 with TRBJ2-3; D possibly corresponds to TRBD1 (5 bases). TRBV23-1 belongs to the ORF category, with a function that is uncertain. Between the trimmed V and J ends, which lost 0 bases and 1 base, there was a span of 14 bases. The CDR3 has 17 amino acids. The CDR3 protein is CASSQSPLDTGTDTQYF. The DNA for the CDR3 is TGCGCCAGCAGTCAATCGCCCCTGGACACGGGCACAGATACGCAGTATTTT.

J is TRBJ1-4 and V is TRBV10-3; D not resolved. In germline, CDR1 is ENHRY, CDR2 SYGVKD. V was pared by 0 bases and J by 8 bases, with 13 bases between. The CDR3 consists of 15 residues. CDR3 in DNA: TGTGCCATCAGTGAGTCTGACATTGAGGGAGAAAAACTGTTTTTT. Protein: CAISESDIEGEKLFF.

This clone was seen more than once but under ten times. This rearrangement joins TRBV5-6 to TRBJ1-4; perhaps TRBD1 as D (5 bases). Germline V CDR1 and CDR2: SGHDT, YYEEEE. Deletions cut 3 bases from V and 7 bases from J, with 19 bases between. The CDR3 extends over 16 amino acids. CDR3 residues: CASSSSRPGLGEKLFF. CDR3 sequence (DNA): TGTGCCAGCAGCTCCTCACGGCCGGGGCTGGGTGAAAAACTGTTTTTT. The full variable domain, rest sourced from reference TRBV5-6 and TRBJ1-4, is DAGVTQSPTHLIKTRGQQVTLRCSPKSGHDTVSWYQQALGQGPQFIFQYYEEEERQRGNFPDRFSGHQFPNYSSELNVNALLLGDSALYLCASSSSRPGLGEKLFFGSGTQLSVL.

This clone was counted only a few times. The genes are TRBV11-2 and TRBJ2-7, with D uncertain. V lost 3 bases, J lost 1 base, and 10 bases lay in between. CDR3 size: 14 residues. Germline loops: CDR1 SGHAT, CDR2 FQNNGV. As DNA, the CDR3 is TGTGCCAGCAGCTTTGGTGGCAGATCCTACGAGCAGTACTTC. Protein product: CASSFGGRSYEQYF.

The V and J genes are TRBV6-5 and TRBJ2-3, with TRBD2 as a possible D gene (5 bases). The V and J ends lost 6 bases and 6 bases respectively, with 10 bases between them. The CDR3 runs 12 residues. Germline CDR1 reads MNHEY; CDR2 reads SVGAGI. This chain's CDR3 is CASRGVWDTQYF. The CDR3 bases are TGTGCCAGCAGGGGAGTCTGGGATACGCAGTATTTT.

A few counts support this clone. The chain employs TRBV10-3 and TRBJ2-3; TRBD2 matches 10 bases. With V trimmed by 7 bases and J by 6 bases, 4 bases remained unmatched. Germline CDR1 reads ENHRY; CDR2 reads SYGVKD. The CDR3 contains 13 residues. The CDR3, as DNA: TGTGCCATCAAAGCTAGCGGGAGTGATACGCAGTATTTT. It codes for CAIKASGSDTQYF.

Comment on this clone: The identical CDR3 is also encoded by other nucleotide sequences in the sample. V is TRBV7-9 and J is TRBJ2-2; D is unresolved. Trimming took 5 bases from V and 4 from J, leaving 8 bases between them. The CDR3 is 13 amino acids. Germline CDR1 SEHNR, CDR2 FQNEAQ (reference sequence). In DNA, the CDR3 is TGTGCCAGCAGCCTAGGTGGCACCGGGGAGCTGTTTTTT. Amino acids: CASSLGGTGELFF. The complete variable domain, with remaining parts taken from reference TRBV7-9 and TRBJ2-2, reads DTGVSQNPRHKITKRGQNVTFRCDPISEHNRLYWYRQTLGQGPEFLTYFQNEAQLEKSRLLSDRFSAERPKGSFSTLEIQRTEQGDSAMYLCASSLGGTGELFFGEGSRLTVL.

The CDR3 loop is CASSADGQRNEKLFF. Here the CDR3 DNA reads TGCGCCAGCAGCGCCGACGGCCAACGGAATGAAAAACTGTTTTTT. The chain joins TRBV5-1 to TRBJ1-4; D gene unclear. Looked up from germline, CDR1 is SGHRS and CDR2 is YFSETQ. V was shortened by 4 bases and J by 5 bases, with 15 bases between the two germline ends. The CDR3 covers 15 residues.

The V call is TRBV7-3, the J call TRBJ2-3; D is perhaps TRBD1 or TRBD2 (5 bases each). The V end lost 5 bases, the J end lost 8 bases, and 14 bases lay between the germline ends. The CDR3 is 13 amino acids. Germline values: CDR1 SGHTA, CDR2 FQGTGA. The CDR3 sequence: CASSPGTPTTQYF. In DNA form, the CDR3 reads TGTGCCAGCAGCCCTGGGACCCCGACTACGCAGTATTTT.